This is a list of T cell receptor beta chains from one sample in a study of cytomegalovirus exposure and HLA in healthy donors. Sequencing used immunoSEQ multiplex PCR; TCRdb keeps in-frame clones, though not all of them. Among 140,000 to 150,000 clones listed, about 73% were seen once. Sequences were obtained from PBMCs. All receptors derive from a man aged 40-55 years in good health and CMV-seropositive. Both conserved end residues are part of each CDR3. Each record gives: D gene, clone size, J gene, V gene, CDR3 protein, CDR3 DNA. D genes are given only for firm matches. Clone size is given for some rows only: seen once, a few or many times, or a class if the clone is expanded.

d_gene: TRBD2; abundance: -; j_gene: TRBJ2-3; v_gene: TRBV10-2; CDR3aa: CASSEGGASGIDTQYF; CDR3nt: TGCGCCAGCAGTGAGGGTGGGGCTAGCGGGATTGATACGCAGTATTTT
d_gene: -; abundance: -; j_gene: TRBJ2-3; v_gene: TRBV6-1; CDR3aa: CASSIDSTSTDTQYF; CDR3nt: TGTGCCAGCAGTATTGACTCCACTAGCACAGATACGCAGTATTTT
d_gene: -; abundance: -; j_gene: TRBJ1-4; v_gene: TRBV30; CDR3aa: CAWNRAEGEKLFF; CDR3nt: TGTGCCTGGAACAGGGCTGAAGGCGAAAAACTGTTTTTT
d_gene: TRBD2; abundance: once; j_gene: TRBJ2-1; v_gene: TRBV6-6; CDR3aa: CASSTGTSQANEQFF; CDR3nt: TGTGCCAGCAGTACCGGGACTAGCCAGGCCAATGAGCAGTTCTTC
d_gene: TRBD1; abundance: few; j_gene: TRBJ2-7; v_gene: TRBV5-6; CDR3aa: CASAPLPGQGDYEQYF; CDR3nt: TGTGCCAGCGCACCTCTCCCGGGACAGGGGGACTACGAGCAGTACTTC
d_gene: -; abundance: once; j_gene: TRBJ1-2; v_gene: TRBV7-2; CDR3aa: CASSLVSGQKGYTF; CDR3nt: TGTGCCAGCAGCTTAGTGTCAGGGCAAAAGGGCTACACCTTC
d_gene: -; abundance: -; j_gene: TRBJ1-2; v_gene: TRBV28; CDR3aa: CAGKGQGINYGYTF; CDR3nt: TGTGCCGGGAAGGGGCAGGGAATCAACTATGGCTACACCTTC
d_gene: TRBD2; abundance: -; j_gene: TRBJ2-3; v_gene: TRBV11-2; CDR3aa: CASSLQLAGVADTQYF; CDR3nt: TGTGCCAGCAGTTTACAACTAGCGGGAGTGGCAGATACGCAGTATTTT
d_gene: TRBD1; abundance: -; j_gene: TRBJ2-1; v_gene: TRBV5-1; CDR3aa: CASSPGQGSSYNEQFF; CDR3nt: TGCGCCAGCAGCCCGGGACAGGGGTCCTCCTACAATGAGCAGTTCTTC
d_gene: -; abundance: few; j_gene: TRBJ2-2; v_gene: TRBV28; CDR3aa: CASSFGVPGELFF; CDR3nt: TGTGCCAGCAGTTTCGGGGTCCCCGGGGAGCTGTTTTTT
d_gene: -; abundance: once; j_gene: TRBJ2-7; v_gene: TRBV19; CDR3aa: CSTSGGDSYEQYF; CDR3nt: TGTTCTACCTCCGGAGGGGACTCCTACGAGCAGTACTTC
d_gene: -; abundance: -; j_gene: TRBJ2-5; v_gene: TRBV30; CDR3aa: CASRGSGETQYF; CDR3nt: TGTGCCTCAAGAGGGTCCGGGGAGACCCAGTACTTC
d_gene: -; abundance: -; j_gene: TRBJ2-3; v_gene: TRBV5-1; CDR3aa: CASSLASTGSSTDTQYF; CDR3nt: TGCGCCAGCAGCTTGGCCTCAACAGGGAGTAGCACAGATACGCAGTATTTT
d_gene: TRBD1; abundance: -; j_gene: TRBJ2-1; v_gene: TRBV7-9; CDR3aa: CAIGQGEYNEQFF; CDR3nt: TGTGCCATAGGACAGGGAGAGTACAATGAGCAGTTCTTC
d_gene: TRBD1; abundance: few; j_gene: TRBJ1-1; v_gene: TRBV7-9; CDR3aa: CASSLDGTGSEAFF; CDR3nt: TGTGCCAGCAGCTTAGATGGGACAGGGTCTGAAGCTTTCTTT
d_gene: TRBD1; abundance: -; j_gene: TRBJ1-2; v_gene: TRBV19; CDR3aa: CASSKPDRGFYGYTF; CDR3nt: TGTGCCAGTAGTAAGCCGGACAGGGGGTTCTATGGCTACACCTTC
d_gene: TRBD1; abundance: -; j_gene: TRBJ2-7; v_gene: TRBV5-6; CDR3aa: CASSPAGTGGFYEQYF; CDR3nt: TGTGCCAGCAGCCCTGCCGGGACAGGGGGTTTTTACGAGCAGTACTTC
d_gene: -; abundance: -; j_gene: TRBJ2-5; v_gene: TRBV7-9; CDR3aa: CASGGPEHQETQYF; CDR3nt: TGTGCCAGCGGAGGGCCAGAACACCAAGAGACCCAGTACTTC
d_gene: -; abundance: -; j_gene: TRBJ1-5; v_gene: TRBV7-9; CDR3aa: CASSLEGDQPQNF; CDR3nt: TGTGCCAGCAGCTTAGAGGGGGATCAGCCCCAGAATTTT
d_gene: TRBD1; abundance: -; j_gene: TRBJ1-1; v_gene: TRBV5-1; CDR3aa: CASSLGTGDPEAFF; CDR3nt: TGCGCCAGCAGCTTGGGTACAGGGGACCCTGAAGCTTTCTTT
d_gene: TRBD1; abundance: -; j_gene: TRBJ1-2; v_gene: TRBV10-3; CDR3aa: CAISGADRFSYTF; CDR3nt: TGTGCCATCAGTGGAGCGGACAGGTTTAGCTACACCTTC
d_gene: TRBD2; abundance: -; j_gene: TRBJ2-1; v_gene: TRBV27; CDR3aa: CASSEREGLKQFF; CDR3nt: TGTGCCAGCAGTGAGCGGGAAGGTCTCAAGCAGTTCTTC
d_gene: -; abundance: -; j_gene: TRBJ2-7; v_gene: TRBV23-1; CDR3aa: CASSQKGELGEQYF; CDR3nt: TGCGCCAGCAGTCAAAAGGGGGAACTCGGGGAGCAGTACTTC
d_gene: TRBD2; abundance: -; j_gene: TRBJ2-5; v_gene: TRBV23-1; CDR3aa: CASSQSNSGGEETQYF; CDR3nt: TGCGCCAGCAGTCAATCTAACAGCGGGGGGGAAGAGACCCAGTACTTC
d_gene: TRBD2; abundance: -; j_gene: TRBJ2-1; v_gene: TRBV13; CDR3aa: CASIRFSGGRNEQFF; CDR3nt: TGTGCCAGCATTCGATTCTCGGGAGGTAGGAATGAGCAGTTCTTC
d_gene: -; abundance: -; j_gene: TRBJ1-3; v_gene: TRBV6-5; CDR3aa: CASSYSTGISGNTIYF; CDR3nt: TGTGCCAGCAGTTACTCGACAGGCATCTCTGGAAACACCATATATTTT
d_gene: TRBD2; abundance: -; j_gene: TRBJ2-7; v_gene: TRBV9; CDR3aa: CASSVEASGWSSYEQYF; CDR3nt: TGTGCCAGCAGCGTAGAGGCTAGCGGGTGGAGCTCCTACGAGCAGTACTTC
d_gene: TRBD2; abundance: -; j_gene: TRBJ2-4; v_gene: TRBV9; CDR3aa: CASSPPASGPKNIQYF; CDR3nt: TGTGCCAGCAGCCCACCGGCTAGCGGTCCTAAAAACATTCAGTACTTC
d_gene: TRBD1; abundance: -; j_gene: TRBJ1-2; v_gene: TRBV7-6; CDR3aa: CASSLEQGRDNYGYTF; CDR3nt: TGTGCCAGCAGCTTGGAACAGGGGAGAGATAACTATGGCTACACCTTC
d_gene: TRBD1; abundance: -; j_gene: TRBJ1-4; v_gene: TRBV9; CDR3aa: CASSDGTGATNEKLFF; CDR3nt: TGTGCCAGCAGCGACGGGACAGGGGCCACTAATGAAAAACTGTTTTTT
d_gene: TRBD2; abundance: few; j_gene: TRBJ2-1; v_gene: TRBV27; CDR3aa: CASSLNRREERGEQFF; CDR3nt: TGTGCCAGCAGTTTAAATCGGCGGGAGGAACGGGGTGAGCAGTTCTTC
d_gene: -; abundance: -; j_gene: TRBJ1-1; v_gene: TRBV6-1; CDR3aa: CASGTKGVNTEAFF; CDR3nt: TGTGCCAGCGGGACTAAAGGGGTGAACACTGAAGCTTTCTTT
d_gene: -; abundance: -; j_gene: TRBJ2-7; v_gene: TRBV6-1; CDR3aa: CASSEVGRASGKQYF; CDR3nt: TGTGCCAGCAGTGAAGTAGGTAGGGCTTCGGGGAAGCAGTACTTC
d_gene: -; abundance: -; j_gene: TRBJ1-4; v_gene: TRBV5-1; CDR3aa: CASSFDEPNEKLFF; CDR3nt: TGCGCCAGCAGCTTTGATGAGCCTAATGAAAAACTGTTTTTT
d_gene: -; abundance: few; j_gene: TRBJ2-5; v_gene: TRBV9; CDR3aa: CASSARTNGETQYF; CDR3nt: TGTGCCAGCAGCGCTCGGACAAATGGAGAGACCCAGTACTTC
d_gene: -; abundance: -; j_gene: TRBJ1-5; v_gene: TRBV6-6; CDR3aa: CASSPNNYGQTADF; CDR3nt: TGTGCCAGCAGTCCCAATAACTACGGACAGACAGCAGATTTT
d_gene: TRBD1; abundance: -; j_gene: TRBJ1-1; v_gene: TRBV19; CDR3aa: CASSSDRDRGRKAFF; CDR3nt: TGTGCCAGTAGTTCGGACCGGGACAGGGGTAGGAAAGCTTTCTTT
d_gene: TRBD1; abundance: many; j_gene: TRBJ2-1; v_gene: TRBV6-6; CDR3aa: CASRPDRSRPNEEQFF; CDR3nt: TGTGCCAGCAGACCGGACAGGTCGCGGCCCAACGAAGAGCAGTTCTTC
d_gene: TRBD1; abundance: few; j_gene: TRBJ1-1; v_gene: TRBV30; CDR3aa: CAWSGFGDRRMNTEAFF; CDR3nt: TGTGCCTGGAGTGGATTCGGGGACAGGAGAATGAACACTGAAGCTTTCTTT
d_gene: -; abundance: -; j_gene: TRBJ1-5; v_gene: TRBV19; CDR3aa: CASGETSWRTNQPQHF; CDR3nt: TGTGCCAGTGGTGAAACGTCGTGGAGGACCAATCAGCCCCAGCATTTT
d_gene: TRBD1; abundance: -; j_gene: TRBJ1-2; v_gene: TRBV28; CDR3aa: CASCTGTGRANYGYTF; CDR3nt: TGTGCCAGCTGTACCGGGACAGGGAGAGCTAACTATGGCTACACCTTC
d_gene: TRBD1; abundance: -; j_gene: TRBJ1-2; v_gene: TRBV9; CDR3aa: CASSVGDRAGYGYTF; CDR3nt: TGTGCCAGCAGCGTAGGGGACAGGGCGGGCTATGGCTACACCTTC